This is a list of T cell receptor beta chains from one sample in a study of CD8 T cells in ankylosing spondylitis. TCRdb re-analysed the 5' RACE reads in MiXCR, keeping a single row per CDR3 protein. The profile shows just under 550,000 distinct CDR3 sequences, roughly 13% of them singletons. The sequenced sample was blood, either unsorted or a sorted T cell fraction (not recorded which). Receptors originate from a male donor with ankylosing spondylitis. Each CDR3 is given with its conserved first and last residue. A D gene is named only where the DNA matches it firmly. For some rows the clone size is stated as once, few or many, or as a class when expanded; others skip it.

TRBD1	TRBV18	TRBJ2-1	NA	CASSYGQVNEQFF	TGTGCCAGCTCATACGGACAGGTCAATGAGCAGTTCTTC
NA	TRBV10-3	TRBJ2-1	NA	CAISFSDIYNEQFF	TGTGCCATCAGTTTTTCCGACATTTACAATGAGCAGTTCTTC
NA	TRBV20-1	TRBJ2-3	NA	CSAWLGGTDTQYF	TGCAGTGCTTGGTTGGGCGGAACAGATACGCAGTATTTT
NA	TRBV27	TRBJ2-2	NA	CASSPTRWHTGELFF	TGTGCCAGCAGTCCGACTAGATGGCACACCGGGGAGCTGTTTTTT
NA	TRBV7-9	TRBJ2-3	NA	CASSSLGSGSTDTQYF	TGTGCCAGCAGCTCGCTGGGTAGCGGAAGCACAGATACGCAGTATTTT
NA	TRBV20-1	TRBJ2-3	few	CSAKYLSADTQYF	TGCAGTGCTAAATACCTTTCGGCAGATACGCAGTATTTT
NA	TRBV11-2	TRBJ2-5	NA	CASSPRWAEETQYF	TGTGCCAGCAGCCCCCGATGGGCGGAAGAGACCCAGTACTTC
TRBD1	TRBV29-1	TRBJ2-3	many	CSVTGQGVTDTQYF	TGCAGCGTCACAGGACAGGGGGTGACTGATACGCAGTATTTT
NA	TRBV24-1	TRBJ2-3	many	CATSDPSGKVLHTDTQYF	TGTGCCACCAGTGATCCCTCAGGGAAGGTCCTCCACACAGATACGCAGTATTTT
NA	TRBV29-1	TRBJ2-2	NA	CSGWGGLTGELFF	TGCAGCGGATGGGGTGGGTTAACCGGGGAGCTGTTTTTT
TRBD1	TRBV5-6	TRBJ1-5	NA	CASSSGTGYGQPQHF	TGTGCCAGCAGCTCCGGGACAGGGTACGGGCAGCCCCAGCATTTT
TRBD1	TRBV7-9	TRBJ1-4	few	CASRTGQANTPEKLFF	TGTGCCAGCAGGACTGGACAGGCCAACACACCCGAAAAACTGTTTTTT
NA	TRBV12-3/TRBV12-4	TRBJ1-5	many	CASSLAGGGRAQHF	TGTGCCAGCAGTTTAGCGGGGGGGGGTAGGGCCCAGCATTTT
NA	TRBV6-1	TRBJ1-4	few	CASRWSATNEKLFF	TGTGCCAGCAGGTGGAGTGCAACTAATGAAAAACTGTTTTTT
NA	TRBV18	TRBJ2-6	NA	CASSRRQATGSGANVLTF	TGTGCCAGCTCACGTCGACAGGCGACTGGCTCTGGGGCCAACGTCCTGACTTTC
NA	TRBV6-1	TRBJ2-7	few	CASSTNQVTGEQYF	TGTGCCAGCAGTACAAACCAGGTGACGGGCGAGCAGTACTTC
NA	TRBV7-2	TRBJ2-4	many	CASSSQGAKNIQYF	TGTGCCAGCAGCTCTCAGGGTGCCAAAAACATTCAGTACTTC
NA	TRBV7-9	TRBJ1-2	few	CASSLSGKGQRGYTF	TGTGCCAGCAGCTTAAGCGGGAAGGGGCAACGTGGCTACACCTTC
TRBD2	TRBV29-1	TRBJ2-1	many	CSVAAGGARAYNEQFF	TGCAGCGTTGCAGCGGGAGGTGCCCGGGCCTACAATGAGCAGTTCTTC
NA	TRBV4-2	TRBJ2-7	many	CASSQVQGSTYEQYF	TGTGCCAGCAGCCAGGTACAGGGCTCTACCTACGAGCAGTACTTC
NA	TRBV12-3/TRBV12-4	TRBJ2-2	many	CASSLGPNTGELFF	TGTGCCAGCAGTTTAGGCCCGAACACCGGGGAGCTGTTTTTT
TRBD1	TRBV7-6	TRBJ2-7	NA	CASSLTGTANHEQYF	TGTGCCAGCAGCTTAACCGGGACAGCAAATCACGAGCAGTACTTC
NA	TRBV19	TRBJ2-3	NA	CASNMGTDTDTQYF	TGTGCCAGTAATATGGGCACAGACACAGATACGCAGTATTTT
NA	TRBV15	TRBJ1-5	few	CATSRDKDQPQHF	TGTGCCACCAGCAGAGATAAGGATCAGCCCCAGCATTTT
NA	TRBV3-1	TRBJ1-3	NA	CASSQPGNTIYF	TGTGCCAGCAGCCAACCTGGAAACACCATATATTTT
NA	TRBV21-1	TRBJ2-1	few	CASPRGQANEQFF	TGTGCCAGCCCTAGAGGGCAGGCCAATGAGCAGTTCTTC
NA	TRBV12-3/TRBV12-4	TRBJ2-5	few	CASSLSGRGGETQYF	TGTGCCAGCAGTTTATCCGGCAGGGGAGGAGAGACCCAGTACTTC
NA	TRBV12-3/TRBV12-4	TRBJ1-2	many	CASSPTGSGGYTF	TGTGCCAGCAGTCCCACAGGGTCCGGTGGCTACACCTTC
NA	TRBV7-9	TRBJ2-1	NA	CASSLNSGGEQFF	TGTGCCAGCAGCTTAAACAGTGGGGGTGAGCAGTTCTTC
NA	TRBV15	TRBJ2-5	NA	CATSRARLAHWETQYF	TGTGCCACCAGCAGAGCCCGACTGGCCCACTGGGAGACCCAGTACTTC
TRBD2	TRBV5-6	TRBJ2-1	many	CASSDSGRLSYNEQFF	TGTGCCAGCAGCGATAGCGGGAGGTTGTCCTACAATGAGCAGTTCTTC
TRBD2	TRBV20-1	TRBJ2-2	few	CSASSSGRAGELFF	TGCAGTGCTAGTTCGAGCGGGAGGGCCGGGGAGCTGTTTTTT
NA	TRBV6-1	TRBJ1-1	few	CASTLRRSEAFF	TGTGCCAGCACTCTCCGGAGGTCTGAAGCTTTCTTT
NA	TRBV27	TRBJ2-1	few	CASSFPFGGEQFF	TGTGCCAGCAGTTTCCCGTTTGGGGGAGAGCAGTTCTTC
NA	TRBV2	TRBJ2-3	few	CASSESMAHTDTQYF	TGTGCCAGCAGTGAGTCAATGGCACACACAGATACGCAGTATTTT
NA	TRBV12-3/TRBV12-4	TRBJ1-5	few	CASSTGYQPQHF	TGTGCCAGCAGTACAGGTTATCAGCCCCAGCATTTT
TRBD2	TRBV2	TRBJ2-5	NA	CASIRRETTETQYF	TGTGCCAGCATCCGGCGGGAGACCACAGAGACCCAGTACTTC
TRBD1	TRBV2	TRBJ1-2	NA	CASRDTGERRGYTF	TGTGCCAGCAGGGACACAGGGGAGCGTAGAGGCTACACCTTC
NA	TRBV7-8	TRBJ2-3	many	CASSLVRGEYDTQYF	TGTGCCAGCAGCTTAGTTCGGGGAGAATACGATACGCAGTATTTT
NA	TRBV20-1	TRBJ1-1	NA	CSAARSLNTEAFF	TGCAGTGCCGCGAGATCCTTGAACACTGAAGCTTTCTTT
NA	TRBV2	TRBJ1-1	few	CASSAYGGGTEAFF	TGTGCCAGCAGTGCTTACGGGGGCGGGACTGAAGCTTTCTTT
TRBD1	TRBV7-8	TRBJ2-1	few	CASSAGPGQGLRSSYNEQFF	TGTGCCAGCAGCGCAGGTCCGGGACAGGGCCTCCGGAGCTCCTACAATGAGCAGTTCTTC